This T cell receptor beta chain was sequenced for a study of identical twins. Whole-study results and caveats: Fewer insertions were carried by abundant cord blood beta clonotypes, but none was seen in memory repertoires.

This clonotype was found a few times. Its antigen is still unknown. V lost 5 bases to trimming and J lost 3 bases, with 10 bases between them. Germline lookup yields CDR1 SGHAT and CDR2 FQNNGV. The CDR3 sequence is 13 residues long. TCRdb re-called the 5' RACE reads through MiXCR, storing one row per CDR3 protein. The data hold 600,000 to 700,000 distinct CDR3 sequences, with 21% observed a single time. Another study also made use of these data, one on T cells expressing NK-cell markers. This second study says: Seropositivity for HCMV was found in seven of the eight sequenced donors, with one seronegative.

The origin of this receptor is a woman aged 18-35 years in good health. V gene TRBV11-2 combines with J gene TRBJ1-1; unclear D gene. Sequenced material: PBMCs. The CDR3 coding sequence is TGTGCCAGCAGCCCGAGCCCGGACACTGAAGCTTTCTTT. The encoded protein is CASSPSPDTEAFF.